This TCR beta chain was profiled in a study of post-analysis software for immune sequencing data. For the study at large: As for disease course, relapsing-remitting, secondary progressive and progressive-relapsing multiple sclerosis were all included.

About this clonotype itself: No antigen is known for it.

The CDR3 length is 15 residues. Trimming took 1 base from V and 3 from J, leaving 7 bases between them. Germline CDR1 SGHTA, CDR2 FQGNSA. Overall study findings and caveats: Patients used a handful of TRBV segments, including TRBV5-6, TRBV5-1 and TRBV20-1, more often than controls. In multiple sclerosis, normalized Chao1 diversity was significantly below that of controls.

Researchers reported that TCR beta cDNA libraries carried unique molecular identifiers. It was from about 0.94 to 9.7 million T cells that about 540,000 cDNA molecules came. TCRdb fed the PCR reads into MiXCR, producing one record per CDR3 protein. The data hold hundreds of thousands of distinct CDR3 sequences, with about 57% observed a single time. This rearrangement joins TRBV7-2 to TRBJ2-6; D gene ambiguous. The TCR was taken from a girl aged 10-17 years with multiple sclerosis. The specimen was blood. CDR3 coding DNA: TGTGCCAGCAGCTTAGAACGGCGTGGGGCCAACGTCCTGACTTTC. It specifies CASSLERRGANVLTF.